A selection of T cell receptor beta chains follows, all from one sample in a study of immune cell composition in non-small cell lung cancer. Here immunoSEQ multiplex PCR was the method, and the copy in TCRdb shows in-frame clones only, minus some. The sample has roughly 8,700 clones, roughly 69% seen once. The sequenced material came from non-adjacent lung tissue. All receptors derive from a human donor with non-small cell lung cancer. The CDR3 runs from the conserved cysteine through the conserved F or W. D genes are given only for firm matches. Expanded clones are given a class, and other clones once, few, many or no size at all.

TGTGCCAGCAGGCATTTTCGGGGACATCACGCGGGGAACACTGAAGCTTTCTTT,CASRHFRGHHAGNTEAFF,-,TRBV5-5,TRBJ1-1,-
TGCGCCAGCAGCCCCGGGACAGGGGATCAGCCCCAGCATTTT,CASSPGTGDQPQHF,-,TRBV5-1,TRBJ1-5,TRBD1
TGTGCCATCAGTGAGTCAGGGGGCTCCTACGAGCAGTACTTC,CAISESGGSYEQYF,-,TRBV10-3,TRBJ2-7,-
TGCGCCAGCAGTGAGTCGAAACATGTTGGTACGCAGTATTTT,CASSESKHVGTQYF,-,TRBV10-1,TRBJ2-3,-
TGTGCCAGCAGTGAAGTTAGGGGGTATGCGGCTGAAGCTTTCTTT,CASSEVRGYAAEAFF,-,TRBV25-1,TRBJ1-1,-
TGCGCCAGCAGCCAAGATTGGAGGACGAACTCCTACAATGAGCAGTTCTTC,CASSQDWRTNSYNEQFF,-,TRBV4-3,TRBJ2-1,-
TGTGCCAGCAGCGTAGATGGGAGGAATTCACCCCTCCACTTT,CASSVDGRNSPLHF,-,TRBV9,TRBJ1-6,-
TGTGCCAGCAGGGGGACAGACACTGAAGCTTTCTTT,CASRGTDTEAFF,few,TRBV9,TRBJ1-1,TRBD1
TGCACTACAGGTACGAACACTGAAGCTTTCTTT,CTTGTNTEAFF,few,TRBV6-5,TRBJ1-1,-
TGTGCCAGCACCATTTCGAGGGGCGGGGGGTCCTACGAGCAGTACTTC,CASTISRGGGSYEQYF,medium-sized,TRBV7-6,TRBJ2-7,TRBD2
TGTGCCAGCAGCCCCGGGACTCTTTTTGGGGACGAGCAGTACTTC,CASSPGTLFGDEQYF,-,TRBV11-2,TRBJ2-7,-
TGCGCCAGCAGTGAGGGGACAGGGAGGTCAGATACGCAGTATTTT,CASSEGTGRSDTQYF,few,TRBV10-1,TRBJ2-3,TRBD1
TGTGCCAGCAGCCAGGGCTTGGAGACCCAGTACTTC,CASSQGLETQYF,once,TRBV11-3,TRBJ2-5,-
TGCGCCAGCAGCCGGGCCGGGACTAGCACAGATACGCAGTATTTT,CASSRAGTSTDTQYF,medium-sized,TRBV5-1,TRBJ2-3,-
TGTGCCAGCAGTCCCCGGGACAGATCTAATTCACCCCTCCACTTT,CASSPRDRSNSPLHF,-,TRBV27,TRBJ1-6,TRBD1
TGTGCCAGCAGCGGGACAGGGAGCTACGAGCAGTACTTC,CASSGTGSYEQYF,few,TRBV5-6,TRBJ2-7,TRBD1
TGTGCCAGCAGTTACTCCTTCGAAGCTTTCTTT,CASSYSFEAFF,-,TRBV6-5,TRBJ1-1,-
TGTGCCACCAGCACACCAGGGAACAATCAGCCCCAGCATTTT,CATSTPGNNQPQHF,-,TRBV15,TRBJ1-5,-
TGTGCCAGCAGCTTGGGGCAGTCCTACGAGCAGTACTTC,CASSLGQSYEQYF,-,TRBV5-6,TRBJ2-7,-
TGTGCCAGCAGCTTCAACAGGGACAATGAGCAGTTCTTC,CASSFNRDNEQFF,-,TRBV7-2,TRBJ2-1,-
TGTGCCAGCATAGCCCTAGGGGCATATAACACTGAAGCTTTCTTT,CASIALGAYNTEAFF,few,TRBV28,TRBJ1-1,-
TGTGCCAGCAGTTATGGAGGACGACAGGCTCAAGAGCAGTACTTC,CASSYGGRQAQEQYF,-,TRBV6-5,TRBJ2-7,-
TGTGCCAGCAGACAGGGCCTCCGGGAGACCCAGTACTTC,CASRQGLRETQYF,few,TRBV6-1,TRBJ2-5,-
TGTGCCAGCAGCTTAGGAGCTCACTACGAGCAGTACTTC,CASSLGAHYEQYF,once,TRBV7-9,TRBJ2-7,-
TGTGCCAGCAAGGAGGCCTCCTACAATGAGCAGTTCTTC,CASKEASYNEQFF,-,TRBV6-5,TRBJ2-1,-
TGCGCCAGCAGTGGGGACAGCTACGAGCAGTACTTC,CASSGDSYEQYF,-,TRBV10-2,TRBJ2-7,TRBD1
TGTGCCAGCAGCTTGTTGGACAGGGGAAGGTATGACACTGAAGCTTTCTTT,CASSLLDRGRYDTEAFF,-,TRBV5-4,TRBJ1-1,TRBD1
TGTGCCAGCAGCCCATTGGCAGGGGGCGCGGGTTTAACTGAAGCTTTCTTT,CASSPLAGGAGLTEAFF,-,TRBV5-4,TRBJ1-1,TRBD1
TGTGCTAGTGGTTTTCTCGAGACAGGACACGAGCAGTACTTC,CASGFLETGHEQYF,few,TRBV12-5,TRBJ2-7,-